The present entry profiles one TCR beta chain with its context. The antigen is unknown. Germline trimming cut 8 bases from V and 6 bases from J; bases unmatched to any gene: 12. The germline CDR1 and CDR2 sequences are SNHLY and FYNNEI. CDR3 length: 15 residues. This sample's time point: newly diagnosed GD, antithyroid drugs for less than 3 months. With RNA extracted from PBMCs as input, the TCR library was made. Through Arm-PCR of CDR3 regions and iRepertoire HTBI primers, TCR beta libraries were built. In TCRdb, the multiplex PCR reads were re-called with MiXCR into one record per CDR3 protein. The table shows hundreds of thousands of distinct CDR3 sequences, with 16% occurring only once. This record comes from a study of regulatory T cells in long-lasting Graves disease. Findings and limits, study-wide: The analysis examined peripheral blood only and excluded thyroid tissue. Persistent Graves' cases showed lower TCR diversity than newly diagnosed cases. The study found persistent patients shared more public clonotypes (2,741) than new patients (966).

These data were also reused for a study on T cells in Graves' hyperthyroidism and ophthalmopathy. As reported in that work: Graves' hyperthyroidism was deemed stable given no ophthalmopathy progression within 18 months.

The TCR sequence derives from a man aged 35-49 years with Graves disease. Sample: peripheral blood mononuclear cells (PBMCs), taken at new diagnosis, from a patient treated with antithyroid drugs. V and J are TRBV2 and TRBJ1-4; TRBD1 agrees at 7 bases. CDR3 coding DNA: TGTGCCAGCCGTAAACAGGGGAGGAATTATGAAAAACTGTTTTTT. This translates into CASRKQGRNYEKLFF.